The 11 T cell receptor beta chains listed next were all sequenced from one sample in a study of T-cell memory formation after mild COVID-19. TCRdb re-called the 5' RACE reads with MiXCR, one entry per CDR3 protein. This table has 470,000 or so distinct CDR3 sequences, approximately 25% appearing once. The sample comprised PBMCs or a T cell subset sorted from them (not recorded which). These receptors were taken from an adult woman who had mild COVID-19 (a few samples of this study predate the infection). Cell type and time point are not known.

The chain couples TRBV12-3 or TRBV12-4 to TRBJ2-7; D is uncertain. Trimming took 3 bases from V and 7 from J, leaving 13 bases between them. This CDR3 has 13 amino acids. The CDR3 region is CASSLPQVGEQYF. Here the CDR3 DNA reads TGTGCCAGCAGTTTGCCCCAGGTTGGGGAGCAGTACTTC.

The V and J genes are TRBV15 and TRBJ2-7; 12 nucleotides match TRBD2. V gave up 0 bases and J gave up 0 bases; unmatched junction bases: 12. This CDR3 spans 20 amino acids. Germline V gene data show CDR1 as LNHNV and CDR2 as YYDKDF (reference sequence). CDR3 sequence (DNA): TGTGCCACCAGCAGAGATCCGACGACTAGCGGGAGAGAGGGCTCCTACGAGCAGTACTTC. Its translation: CATSRDPTTSGREGSYEQYF.

This clonotype was seen at least ten times. The chain employs TRBV3-1 and TRBJ2-4; 9 bases are a match to TRBD2. J gave up 5 bases and V 2 bases, and 4 bases lay outside the gene matches. This CDR3 is built from 15 residues. The V gene's germline CDR1 is LGHDT and CDR2 YNNKEL (reference sequence). CDR3 DNA sequence: TGTGCCAGCAGCCAACTTGGACTAGCGCAAAACATTCAGTACTTC. Translation: CASSQLGLAQNIQYF.

This clonotype was detected a few times. This chain connects TRBV4-1 to TRBJ2-1, with 9 bases aligning to TRBD2. The trim removed 0 bases at V and 9 bases at J, leaving 15 bases unmatched. The CDR3 has 18 amino acids. CDR1 is MGHRA, CDR2 YSYEKL, per germline. Written as DNA, the CDR3 is TGCGCCAGCAGCCAAGACGGAGCGGGGGGTCTCTCCCGGCCTGAGCAGTTCTTC. Translation gives CASSQDGAGGLSRPEQFF.

The rearrangement uses TRBV20-1 and TRBJ1-6; TRBD1 aligns across 7 bases. Trimming took 5 bases from V and 7 from J; bases not matched to a gene: 8. Germline assignment: CDR1 DFQATT and CDR2 SNEGSKA (reference sequence). The CDR3 runs to 14 residues. Written as DNA, the CDR3 is TGCAGTGCTCCCCGACAGGGAGGAAATTCACCCCTCCACTTT. Protein: CSAPRQGGNSPLHF.

This clonotype was counted a few times. The V and J genes are TRBV7-6 and TRBJ2-3, with D perhaps assigned TRBD1 or TRBD2 (6 bases each). The germline V gene encodes CDR1 SGHVS and CDR2 FNYEAQ. The CDR3 consists of 14 residues. The germline V and J ends were trimmed by 4 bases and 4 bases, with 12 bases remaining between them. The CDR3 bases are TGTGCCAGCAGCTGGGCGGGACAACCAGATACGCAGTATTTT. Its translation: CASSWAGQPDTQYF.

The chain joins TRBV19 to TRBJ1-1, with D perhaps TRBD1 (6 bases). The V gene's germline CDR1 is LNHDA and CDR2 SQIVND (reference sequence). Trimming removed 4 bases from V and 3 bases from J, with 15 bases in between. The CDR3 totals 15 residues. The CDR3, as DNA: TGTGCCAGTAGTAGCACAGGGTCCGGCGACACTGAAGCTTTCTTT. It codes for CASSSTGSGDTEAFF. The full variable domain, completed using reference TRBV19 and TRBJ1-1, is DGGITQSPKYLFRKEGQNVTLSCEQNLNHDAMYWYRQDPGQGLRLIYYSQIVNDFQKGDIAEGYSVSREKKESFPLTVTSAQKNPTAFYLCASSSTGSGDTEAFFGQGTRLTVV.

The chain carries TRBV29-1 and TRBJ2-5; 15 positions agree with TRBD2. The CDR3 totals 17 residues. The germline gives CDR1 SQVTM, CDR2 ANQGSEA. Trimming at V came to 5 bases and at J to 1 base, leaving 8 bases not matched to a gene. The CDR3: CSVQGLAGGLRQETQYF. The CDR3 DNA sequence: TGCAGCGTTCAGGGACTAGCGGGAGGATTACGCCAAGAGACCCAGTACTTC.

This clonotype has a single count. The J gene is TRBJ2-7, the V gene TRBV20-1, with no clear D. Trimming removed 6 bases at V and 3 bases at J, with 15 bases between. The CDR3 runs 13 residues. Germline V gene sequence: CDR1 DFQATT, CDR2 SNEGSKA (reference sequence). CDR3 in amino acids: CSAFGQVGYEQYF. CDR3 coding DNA: TGCAGTGCCTTTGGGCAGGTTGGCTACGAGCAGTACTTC.

This clonotype was counted ten times or more. The chain recombines TRBV9 with TRBJ2-1, with unresolved D. The CDR3 covers 14 residues. V was trimmed by 0 bases and J by 9 bases, leaving 13 bases between them. From germline, CDR1 is SGDLS and CDR2 YYNGEE. The DNA for the CDR3 is TGTGCCAGCAGCGTAGCCCCTGAGAAGGGTGAGCAGTTCTTC. Encoded protein: CASSVAPEKGEQFF.

V and J are TRBV28 and TRBJ2-5, with D possibly being TRBD1 or TRBD2 (5 bases each). CDR3 length equals 16 residues. Germline values: CDR1 MDHEN, CDR2 SYDVKM. V gave up 5 bases and J gave up 0 bases, with 16 bases separating them. CDR3 protein: CASSETGTANQETQYF. In nucleotides, the CDR3 is TGTGCCAGCAGTGAAACCGGGACGGCTAACCAAGAGACCCAGTACTTC.